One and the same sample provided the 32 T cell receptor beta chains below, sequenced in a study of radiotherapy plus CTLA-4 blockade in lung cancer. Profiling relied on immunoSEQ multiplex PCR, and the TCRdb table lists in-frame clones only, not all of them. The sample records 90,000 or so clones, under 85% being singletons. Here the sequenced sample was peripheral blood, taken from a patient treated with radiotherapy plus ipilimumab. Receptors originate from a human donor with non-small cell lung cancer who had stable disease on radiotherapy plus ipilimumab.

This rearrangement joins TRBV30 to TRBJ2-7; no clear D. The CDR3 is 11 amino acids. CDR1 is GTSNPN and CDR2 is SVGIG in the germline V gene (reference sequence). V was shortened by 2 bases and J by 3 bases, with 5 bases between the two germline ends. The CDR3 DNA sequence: TGTGCCTGGAGTAAGAACTACGAGCAGTACTTC. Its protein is CAWSKNYEQYF. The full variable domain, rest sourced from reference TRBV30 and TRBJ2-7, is SQTIHQWPATLVQPVGSPLSLECTVEGTSNPNLYWYRQAAGRGLQLLFYSVGIGQISSEVPQNLSASRPQDRQFILSSKKLLLSDSGFYLCAWSKNYEQYFGPGTRLTVT.

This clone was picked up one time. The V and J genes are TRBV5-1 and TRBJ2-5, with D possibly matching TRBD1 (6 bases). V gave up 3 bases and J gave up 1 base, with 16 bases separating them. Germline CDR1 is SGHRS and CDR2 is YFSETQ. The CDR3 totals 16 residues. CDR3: CASSSNRAASQETQYF. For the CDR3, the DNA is TGCGCCAGCAGCTCCAACAGGGCAGCAAGCCAAGAGACCCAGTACTTC.

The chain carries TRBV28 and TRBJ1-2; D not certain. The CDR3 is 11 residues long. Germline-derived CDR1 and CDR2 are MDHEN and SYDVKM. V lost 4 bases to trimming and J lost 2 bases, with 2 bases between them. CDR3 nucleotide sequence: TGTGCCAGCAGTTCGAACTATGGCTACACCTTC. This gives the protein CASSSNYGYTF.

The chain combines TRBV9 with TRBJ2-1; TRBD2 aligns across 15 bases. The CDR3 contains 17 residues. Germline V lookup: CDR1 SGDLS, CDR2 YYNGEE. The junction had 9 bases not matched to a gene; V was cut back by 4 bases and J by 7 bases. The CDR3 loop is CASSYGLAGGPGNEQFF. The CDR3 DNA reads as TGTGCCAGCAGCTACGGACTAGCGGGAGGGCCTGGAAATGAGCAGTTCTTC.

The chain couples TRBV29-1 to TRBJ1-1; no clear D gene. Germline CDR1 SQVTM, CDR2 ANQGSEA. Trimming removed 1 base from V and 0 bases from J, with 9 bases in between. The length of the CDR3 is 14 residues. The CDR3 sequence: CSVEVLGMNTEAFF. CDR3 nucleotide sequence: TGCAGCGTTGAAGTTTTAGGGATGAACACTGAAGCTTTCTTT. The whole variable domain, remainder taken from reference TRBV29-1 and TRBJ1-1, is SAVISQKPSRDICQRGTSLTIQCQVDSQVTMMFWYRQQPGQSLTLIATANQGSEATYESGFVIDKFPISRPNLTFSTLTVSNMSPEDSSIYLCSVEVLGMNTEAFFGQGTRLTVV.

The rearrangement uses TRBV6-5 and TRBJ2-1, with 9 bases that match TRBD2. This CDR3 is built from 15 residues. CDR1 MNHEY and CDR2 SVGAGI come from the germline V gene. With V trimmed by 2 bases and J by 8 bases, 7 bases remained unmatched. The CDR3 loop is CASSYLSGSKDEQFF. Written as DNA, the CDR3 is TGTGCCAGCAGTTACCTTAGCGGGAGTAAGGATGAGCAGTTCTTC.

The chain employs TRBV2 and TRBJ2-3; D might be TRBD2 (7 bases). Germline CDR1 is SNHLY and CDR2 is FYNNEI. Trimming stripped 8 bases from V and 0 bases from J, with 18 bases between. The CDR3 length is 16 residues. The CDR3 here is CASPGGGRASTDTQYF. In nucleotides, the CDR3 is TGTGCCAGCCCCGGGGGCGGGAGAGCTAGCACAGATACGCAGTATTTT.

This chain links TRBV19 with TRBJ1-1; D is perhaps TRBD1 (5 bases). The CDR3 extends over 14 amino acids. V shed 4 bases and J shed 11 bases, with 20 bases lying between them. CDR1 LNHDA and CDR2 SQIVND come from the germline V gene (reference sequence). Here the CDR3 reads CASSTIGTNGGAFF. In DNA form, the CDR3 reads TGTGCCAGTAGTACGATTGGGACCAATGGAGGGGCTTTCTTT. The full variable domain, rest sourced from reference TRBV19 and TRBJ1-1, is DGGITQSPKYLFRKEGQNVTLSCEQNLNHDAMYWYRQDPGQGLRLIYYSQIVNDFQKGDIAEGYSVSREKKESFPLTVTSAQKNPTAFYLCASSTIGTNGGAFFGQGTRLTVV.

The chain's CDR3 is CASSRVRGPNTGELFF. The CDR3, as DNA: TGTGCCAGCAGCCGCGTTCGGGGGCCCAACACCGGGGAGCTGTTTTTT. The rearrangement uses TRBV7-2 and TRBJ2-2; TRBD1 or TRBD2 may be the D gene (6 bases each). Trimming shortened V by 5 bases and J by 2 bases, and 15 bases separated the two germline ends. The CDR3 is 16 residues long. Per the germline V gene, CDR1 is SGHTA and CDR2 is FQGNSA.

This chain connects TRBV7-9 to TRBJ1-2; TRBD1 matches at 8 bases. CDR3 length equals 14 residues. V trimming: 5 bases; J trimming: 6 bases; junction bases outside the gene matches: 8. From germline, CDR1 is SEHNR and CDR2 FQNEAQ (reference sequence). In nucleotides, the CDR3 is TGTGCCAGCAGCCCTCCCGGGACAGGCAATGGCTACACCTTC. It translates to CASSPPGTGNGYTF.

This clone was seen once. CDR3 in amino acids: CASSQGPSGSTTDTQYF. The CDR3 coding sequence is TGCGCCAGCAGCCAAGGGCCCAGCGGGAGCACCACAGATACGCAGTATTTT. The chain recombines TRBV4-1 with TRBJ2-3; 8 bases map to TRBD2. The CDR3 is 17 residues long. CDR1 MGHRA and CDR2 YSYEKL come from the germline V gene. The trim removed 1 base at V and 2 bases at J, leaving 8 bases unmatched.

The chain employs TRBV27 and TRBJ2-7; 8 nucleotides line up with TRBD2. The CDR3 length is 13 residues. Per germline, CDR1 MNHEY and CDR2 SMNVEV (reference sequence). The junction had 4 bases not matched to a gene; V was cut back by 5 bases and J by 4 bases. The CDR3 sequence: CASSRPGGYEQYF. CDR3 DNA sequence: TGTGCCAGCAGTCGTCCGGGAGGGTACGAGCAGTACTTC.

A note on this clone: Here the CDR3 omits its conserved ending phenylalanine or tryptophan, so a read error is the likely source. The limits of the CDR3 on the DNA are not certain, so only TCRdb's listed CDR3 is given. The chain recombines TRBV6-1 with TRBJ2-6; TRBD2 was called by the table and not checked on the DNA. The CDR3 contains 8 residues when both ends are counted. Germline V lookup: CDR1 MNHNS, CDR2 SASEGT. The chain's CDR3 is CASSGSRR.

CDR3 in amino acids: CASRLGPTYEQYF. DNA for the CDR3: TGCGCCAGCAGATTGGGGCCAACCTACGAGCAGTACTTC. This chain links TRBV10-2 with TRBJ2-7; tentative D call: TRBD1 (5 bases). Germline V lookup: CDR1 WSHSY, CDR2 SAAADI. CDR3 size: 13 residues. With 6 bases removed from V and 2 bases from J, the gap between germline ends came to 11 bases.

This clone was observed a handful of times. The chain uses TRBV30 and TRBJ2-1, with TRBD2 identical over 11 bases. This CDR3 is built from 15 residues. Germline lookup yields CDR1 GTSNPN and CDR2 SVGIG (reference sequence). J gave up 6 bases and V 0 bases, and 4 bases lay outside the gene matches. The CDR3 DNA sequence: TGTGCCTGGAGTGTACTAGCGGGAGAGGGCAATGAGCAGTTCTTC. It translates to CAWSVLAGEGNEQFF.

The DNA of the CDR3 is TGCGCCAGCGGGACAGGGTTCGGTTCAGATACGCAGTATTTT. This sequence encodes CASGTGFGSDTQYF. The rearrangement joins TRBV5-1 to TRBJ2-3; TRBD1 matches at 9 bases. The CDR3 is 14 residues long. In germline, CDR1 is SGHRS, CDR2 YFSETQ. V dropped 7 bases and J dropped 4; count of bases not matched to a gene: 7.

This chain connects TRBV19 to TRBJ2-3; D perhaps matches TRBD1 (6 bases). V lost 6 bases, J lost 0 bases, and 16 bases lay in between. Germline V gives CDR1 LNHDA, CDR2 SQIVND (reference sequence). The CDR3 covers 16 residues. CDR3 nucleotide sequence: TGTGCCAGTAGACAGCAGGGGTCCCCTAGCACAGATACGCAGTATTTT. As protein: CASRQQGSPSTDTQYF.

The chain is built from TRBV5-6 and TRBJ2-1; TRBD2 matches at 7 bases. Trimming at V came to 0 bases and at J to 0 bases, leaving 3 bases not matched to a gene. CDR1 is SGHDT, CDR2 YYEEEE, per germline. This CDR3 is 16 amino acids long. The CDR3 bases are TGTGCCAGCAGCTTGGCCGGGGGGAGCTCCTACAATGAGCAGTTCTTC. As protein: CASSLAGGSSYNEQFF. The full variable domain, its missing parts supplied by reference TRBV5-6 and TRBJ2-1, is DAGVTQSPTHLIKTRGQQVTLRCSPKSGHDTVSWYQQALGQGPQFIFQYYEEEERQRGNFPDRFSGHQFPNYSSELNVNALLLGDSALYLCASSLAGGSSYNEQFFGPGTRLTVL.

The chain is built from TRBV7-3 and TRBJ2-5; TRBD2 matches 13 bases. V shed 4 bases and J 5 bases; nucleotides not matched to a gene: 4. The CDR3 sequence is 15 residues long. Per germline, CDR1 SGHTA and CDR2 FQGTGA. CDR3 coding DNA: TGTGCCAGCAGCTCCGGACTAGCGGGGGCGGAGACCCAGTACTTC. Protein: CASSSGLAGAETQYF.

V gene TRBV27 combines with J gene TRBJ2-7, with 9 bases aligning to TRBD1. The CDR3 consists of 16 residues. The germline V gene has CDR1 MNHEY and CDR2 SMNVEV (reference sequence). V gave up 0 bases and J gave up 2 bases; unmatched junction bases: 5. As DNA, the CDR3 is TGTGCCAGCAGTTTATCTAGAGGGACAGGGACCTACGAGCAGTACTTC. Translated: CASSLSRGTGTYEQYF.

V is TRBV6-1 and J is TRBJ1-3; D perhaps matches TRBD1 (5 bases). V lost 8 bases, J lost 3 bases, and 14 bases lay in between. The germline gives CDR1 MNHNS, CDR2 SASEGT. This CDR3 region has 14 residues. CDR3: CASGWDAGGNTIYF. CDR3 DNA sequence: TGTGCCAGCGGATGGGACGCTGGTGGAAACACCATATATTTT.

The CDR3: CASSQGRWATGELFF. CDR3 DNA: TGCGCCAGCAGCCAGGGTCGCTGGGCCACCGGGGAGCTGTTTTTT. The chain couples TRBV4-1 to TRBJ2-2; unclear D gene. Germline assignment: CDR1 MGHRA and CDR2 YSYEKL. There are 15 residues in the CDR3. Trimming took 3 bases from V and 4 from J, leaving 12 bases between them.

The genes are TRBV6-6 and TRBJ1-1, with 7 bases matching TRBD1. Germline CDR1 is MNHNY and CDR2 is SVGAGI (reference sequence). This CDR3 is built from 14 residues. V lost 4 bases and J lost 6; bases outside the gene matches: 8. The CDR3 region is CASSSHQGDAEAFF. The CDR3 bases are TGTGCCAGCAGTTCCCACCAGGGGGACGCTGAAGCTTTCTTT.

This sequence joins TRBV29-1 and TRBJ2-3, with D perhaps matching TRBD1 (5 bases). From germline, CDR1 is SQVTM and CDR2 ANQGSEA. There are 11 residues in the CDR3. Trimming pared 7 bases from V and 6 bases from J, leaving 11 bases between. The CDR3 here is CSGIRVDTQYF. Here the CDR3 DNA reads TGCAGCGGGATCAGGGTTGATACGCAGTATTTT.

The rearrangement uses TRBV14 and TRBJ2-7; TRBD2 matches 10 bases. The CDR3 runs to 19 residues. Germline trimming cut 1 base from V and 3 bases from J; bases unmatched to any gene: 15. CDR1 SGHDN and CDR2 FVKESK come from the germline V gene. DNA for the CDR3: TGTGCCAGCAGCCAAGGTTTGGAGCTAGCGGGGGTCCCCTACTACGAGCAGTACTTC. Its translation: CASSQGLELAGVPYYEQYF.

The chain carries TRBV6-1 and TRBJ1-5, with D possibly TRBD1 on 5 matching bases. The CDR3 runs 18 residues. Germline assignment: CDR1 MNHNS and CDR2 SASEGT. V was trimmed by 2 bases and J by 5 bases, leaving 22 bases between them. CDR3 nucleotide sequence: TGTGCCAGCAGTGAAAGGGGAGAGACAGTATCAGGCTATCAGCCCCAGCATTTT. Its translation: CASSERGETVSGYQPQHF.

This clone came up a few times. The CDR3 bases are TGCGCCAGCAGTATACAGGAGAACACTGAAGCTTTCTTT. Translating it yields CASSIQENTEAFF. J is TRBJ1-1 and V is TRBV4-1; maybe TRBD1 (5 bases). Germline V gene lookup returns CDR1 MGHRA and CDR2 YSYEKL. This CDR3 is 13 amino acids long. Trimming took 6 bases from V and 1 from J, leaving 9 bases between them.

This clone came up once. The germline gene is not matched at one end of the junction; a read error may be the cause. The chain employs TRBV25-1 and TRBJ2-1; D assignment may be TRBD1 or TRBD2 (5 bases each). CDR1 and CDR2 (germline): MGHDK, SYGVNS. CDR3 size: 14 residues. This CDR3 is CATSERGTYNEQFF. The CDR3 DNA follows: TGTGCCACCAGTGAGAGGGGAACCTACAATGAGCAGTTCTTC.

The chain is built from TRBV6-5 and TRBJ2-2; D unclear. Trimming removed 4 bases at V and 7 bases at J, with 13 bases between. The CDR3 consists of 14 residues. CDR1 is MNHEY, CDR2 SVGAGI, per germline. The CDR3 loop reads CASSSVNPYGELFF. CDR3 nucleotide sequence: TGTGCCAGCAGTTCCGTGAACCCCTACGGGGAGCTGTTTTTT.

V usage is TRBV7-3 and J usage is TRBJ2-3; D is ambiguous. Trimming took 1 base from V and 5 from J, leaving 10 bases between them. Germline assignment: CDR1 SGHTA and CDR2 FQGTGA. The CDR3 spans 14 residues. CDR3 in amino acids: CASSLNGPGDTQYF. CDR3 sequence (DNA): TGTGCCAGCAGCTTAAACGGCCCTGGAGATACGCAGTATTTT.

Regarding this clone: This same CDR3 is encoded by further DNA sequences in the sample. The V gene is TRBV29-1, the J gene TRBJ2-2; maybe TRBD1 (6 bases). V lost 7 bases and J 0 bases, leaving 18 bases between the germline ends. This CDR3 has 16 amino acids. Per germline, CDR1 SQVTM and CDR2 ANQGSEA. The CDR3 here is CSAQPQGSTNTGELFF. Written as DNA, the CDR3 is TGCAGCGCACAACCACAGGGTAGCACGAACACCGGGGAGCTGTTTTTT.

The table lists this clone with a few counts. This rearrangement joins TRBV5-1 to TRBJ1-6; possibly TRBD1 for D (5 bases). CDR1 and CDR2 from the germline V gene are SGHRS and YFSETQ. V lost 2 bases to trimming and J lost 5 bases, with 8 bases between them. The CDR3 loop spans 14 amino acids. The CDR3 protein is CASSLLGDNSPLHF. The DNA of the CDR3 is TGCGCCAGCAGCTTATTAGGGGATAATTCACCCCTCCACTTT. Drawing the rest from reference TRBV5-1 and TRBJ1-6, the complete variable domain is KAGVTQTPRYLIKTRGQQVTLSCSPISGHRSVSWYQQTPGQGLQFLFEYFSETQRNKGNFPGRFSGRQFSNSRSEMNVSTLELGDSALYLCASSLLGDNSPLHFGNGTRLTVT.